The entry below describes one TCR beta chain. The target antigen is unknown. The entry originates in a study of T cells after yellow fever vaccination. Study summary: Preparation of the low-cell-number fractions used SMART-Seq v4 Ultra Low Input. Study observations and caveats: Only a small proportion of the clonotypes turned up in both the CD4 and the CD8 compartments, likely arising from convergent recombination.

MiXCR, run by TCRdb on the 5' RACE reads, gives a single entry per CDR3 protein. The table records 280,000 or so distinct CDR3 sequences, 8.7% of them present only once. The CDR3 is made up of 19 amino acids. The chain employs TRBV1 and TRBJ2-4; the table's TRBD1 call for D was not verified on the DNA. TRBV1 is a pseudogene locus. This specimen was CD4+ T cells sorted from PBMCs, taken 5 days after the yellow fever booster vaccination. The receptor was derived from a man aged 18 to 35 who received the YFV17D yellow fever vaccine. The CDR3 DNA sequence: TGCACCAGCAGCACCTGCTGGGCAAGCGGGGGGGGCGACCTGCACATTCAGTACTTC. Translation: CTSSTCWASGGGDLHIQYF.